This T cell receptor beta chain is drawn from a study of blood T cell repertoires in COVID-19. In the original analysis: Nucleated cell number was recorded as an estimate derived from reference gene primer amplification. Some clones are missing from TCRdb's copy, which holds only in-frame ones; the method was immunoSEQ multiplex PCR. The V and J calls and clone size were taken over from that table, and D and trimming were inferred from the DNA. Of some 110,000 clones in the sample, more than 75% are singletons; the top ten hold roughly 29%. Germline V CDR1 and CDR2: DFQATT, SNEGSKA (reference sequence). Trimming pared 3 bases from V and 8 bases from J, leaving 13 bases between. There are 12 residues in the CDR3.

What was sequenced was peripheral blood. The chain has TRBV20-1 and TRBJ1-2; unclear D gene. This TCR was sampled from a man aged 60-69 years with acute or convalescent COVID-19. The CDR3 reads CSASPDQYGYTF. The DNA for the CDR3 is TGCAGTGCTAGTCCAGATCAATACGGCTACACCTTC.